This T cell receptor (beta chain) was captured in a study of shared clonotypes between healthy human individuals. Overall study findings and caveats: Against clonotypes common to all four donors, non-shared ones had lower generation probabilities.

In regard to this clone: Its target is unknown.

Among the donors, all were Caucasian adults who lived in Nashville, Tennessee. CDR1 is MNHEY, CDR2 SMNVEV, per germline (reference sequence). The CDR3 totals 12 residues. V gave up 6 bases and J gave up 10 bases, with 10 bases separating them. For each subset, genomic DNA was distributed in equal portions over several immunoSEQ plates. Per the original methods: ImmunoSEQ only sent back junction sequences with no quality scores, so filtering was done differently. Profiled with immunoSEQ multiplex PCR; TCRdb holds only in-frame clones, not every one. V, J and clone size are those of that table, while D and trimming were read from the DNA. The table includes more than 2,000,000 clones, about 92% detected once.

The J gene is TRBJ1-6, the V gene TRBV27, with D hard to call. This clonotype originated in a man aged 18 to 30 in good health. Material: naive CD4+ T cells sorted from blood. Subset in this sample: CD45RA+ positively selected. Here the CDR3 reads CASRVERSPLHF. DNA of the CDR3: TGTGCCAGCAGGGTCGAACGCTCACCCCTCCACTTT.